The present T cell receptor beta chain was sequenced within a study of CD8+CD57+ T cells in acquired aplastic anemia. Study in general: Mean DNA quantity obtained from sorted CD4+ and CD8+ cells was 3 to 4 ug.

Patients who underwent sequencing had shown CD8+CD57+ cell expansion by flow cytometry. Each patient gave a blood sample that was collected before any therapy had been received. The V gene end was trimmed by 8 bases and the J gene end by 3 bases; junction bases not matched to a gene: 8. Germline-derived CDR1 and CDR2 are SNHLY and FYNNEI. This CDR3 has 15 amino acids. Genomic DNA templated the TCR beta VDJ and CDR3 profiling. One entry per CDR3 protein results from TCRdb running MiXCR on the reads. The table has about 180,000 distinct CDR3 sequences, about 50% seen once. This clonotype occurred many times. What it binds is not known. Findings and limits, study-wide: Controls did not differ significantly from patients in CD8+ Simpson's diversity.

This sequence joins TRBV2 and TRBJ2-1; TRBD2 matches 9 bases. The receptor comes from a human donor with aplastic anemia. The source material was sorted CD4+, CD8+, or CD8+CD57+ T cells (not recorded which) from PBMCs. Written as DNA, the CDR3 is TGTGCCAGCCAAAAACTAGCGGGCCACTACAATGAGCAGTTCTTC. It codes for CASQKLAGHYNEQFF.